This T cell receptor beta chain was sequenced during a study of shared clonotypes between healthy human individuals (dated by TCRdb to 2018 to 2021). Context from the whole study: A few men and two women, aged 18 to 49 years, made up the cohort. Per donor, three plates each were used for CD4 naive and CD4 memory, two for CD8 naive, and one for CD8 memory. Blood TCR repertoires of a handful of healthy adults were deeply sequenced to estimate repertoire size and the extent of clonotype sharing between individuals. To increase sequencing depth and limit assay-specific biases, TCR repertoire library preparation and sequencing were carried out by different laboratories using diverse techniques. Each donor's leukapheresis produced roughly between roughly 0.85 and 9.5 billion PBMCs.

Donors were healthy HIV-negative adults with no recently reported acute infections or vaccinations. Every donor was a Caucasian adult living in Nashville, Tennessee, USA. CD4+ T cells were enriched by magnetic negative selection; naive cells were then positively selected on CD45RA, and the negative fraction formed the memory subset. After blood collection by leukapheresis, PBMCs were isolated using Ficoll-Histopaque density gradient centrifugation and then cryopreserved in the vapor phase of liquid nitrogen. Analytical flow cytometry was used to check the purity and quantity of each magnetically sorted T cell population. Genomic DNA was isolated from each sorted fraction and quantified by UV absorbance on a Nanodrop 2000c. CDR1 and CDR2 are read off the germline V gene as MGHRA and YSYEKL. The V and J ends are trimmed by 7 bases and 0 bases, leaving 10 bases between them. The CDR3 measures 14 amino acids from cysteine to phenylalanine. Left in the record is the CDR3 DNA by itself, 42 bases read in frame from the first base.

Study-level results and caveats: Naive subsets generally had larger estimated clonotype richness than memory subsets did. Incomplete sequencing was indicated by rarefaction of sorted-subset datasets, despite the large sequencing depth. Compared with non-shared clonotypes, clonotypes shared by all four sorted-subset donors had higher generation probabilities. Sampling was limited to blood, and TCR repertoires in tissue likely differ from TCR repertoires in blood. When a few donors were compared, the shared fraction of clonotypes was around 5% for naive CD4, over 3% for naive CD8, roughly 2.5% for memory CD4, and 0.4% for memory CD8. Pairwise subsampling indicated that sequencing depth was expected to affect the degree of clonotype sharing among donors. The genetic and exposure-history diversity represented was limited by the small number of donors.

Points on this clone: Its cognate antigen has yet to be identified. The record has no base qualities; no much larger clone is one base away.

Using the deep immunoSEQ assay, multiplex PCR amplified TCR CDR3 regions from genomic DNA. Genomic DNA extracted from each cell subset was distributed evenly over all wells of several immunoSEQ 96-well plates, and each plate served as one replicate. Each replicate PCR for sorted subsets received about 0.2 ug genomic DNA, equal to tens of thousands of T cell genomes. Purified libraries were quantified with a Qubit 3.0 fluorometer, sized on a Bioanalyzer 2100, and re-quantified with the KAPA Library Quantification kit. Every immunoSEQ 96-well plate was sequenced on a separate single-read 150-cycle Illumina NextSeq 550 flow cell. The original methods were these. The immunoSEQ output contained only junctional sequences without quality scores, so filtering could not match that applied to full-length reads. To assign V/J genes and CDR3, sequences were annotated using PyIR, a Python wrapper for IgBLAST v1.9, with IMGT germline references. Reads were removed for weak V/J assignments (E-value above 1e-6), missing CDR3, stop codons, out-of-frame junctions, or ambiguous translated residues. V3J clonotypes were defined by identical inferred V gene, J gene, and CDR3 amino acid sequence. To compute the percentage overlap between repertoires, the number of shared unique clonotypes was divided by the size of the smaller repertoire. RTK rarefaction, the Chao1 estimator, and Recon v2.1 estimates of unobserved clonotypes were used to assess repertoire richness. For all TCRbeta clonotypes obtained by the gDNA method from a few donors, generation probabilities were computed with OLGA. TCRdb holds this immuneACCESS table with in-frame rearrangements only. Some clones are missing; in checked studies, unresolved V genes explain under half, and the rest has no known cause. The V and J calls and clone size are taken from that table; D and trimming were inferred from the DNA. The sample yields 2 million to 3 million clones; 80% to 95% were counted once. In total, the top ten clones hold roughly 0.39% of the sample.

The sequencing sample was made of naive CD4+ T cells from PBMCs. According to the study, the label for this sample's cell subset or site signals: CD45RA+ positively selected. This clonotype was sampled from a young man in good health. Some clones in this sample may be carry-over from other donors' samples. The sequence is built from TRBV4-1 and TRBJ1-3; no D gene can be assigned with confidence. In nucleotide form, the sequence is TGCGCCAGCACTGGCCTGGACTCTGGAAACACCATATATTTT. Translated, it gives CASTGLDSGNTIYF.